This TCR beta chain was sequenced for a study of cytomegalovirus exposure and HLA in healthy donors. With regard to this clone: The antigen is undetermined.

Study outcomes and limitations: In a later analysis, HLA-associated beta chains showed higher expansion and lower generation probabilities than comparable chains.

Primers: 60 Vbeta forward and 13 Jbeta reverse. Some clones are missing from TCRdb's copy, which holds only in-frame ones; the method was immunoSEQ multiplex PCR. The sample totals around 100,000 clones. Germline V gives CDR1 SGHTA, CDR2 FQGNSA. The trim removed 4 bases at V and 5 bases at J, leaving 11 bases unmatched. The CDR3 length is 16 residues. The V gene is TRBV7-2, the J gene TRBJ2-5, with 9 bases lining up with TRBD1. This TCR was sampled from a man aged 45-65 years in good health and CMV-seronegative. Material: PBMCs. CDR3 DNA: TGTGCCAGCAGCTCAAGATTACAGGGGGCTGGCGAGACCCAGTACTTC. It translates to CASSSRLQGAGETQYF.